The entry below describes one TCR beta chain. Its target is not known. The CDR3 contains 14 residues. The germline gives CDR1 SQVTM, CDR2 ANQGSEA. J gave up 2 bases and V 7 bases, and 8 bases lay outside the gene matches. The data are from a study of shared clonotypes between healthy human individuals. Study observations and caveats: Across subsets, estimated richness was generally greater for naive than for memory populations.

The method was immunoSEQ multiplex PCR; TCRdb's version includes in-frame clones alone and lacks a portion of them. Of about 1.5 million clones in the sample, approximately 98% are singletons; the top ten hold about 0.4%. The clonotype comes from a man aged 30 to 45 in good health. The chain couples TRBV29-1 to TRBJ2-1, with 7 nucleotides matching TRBD2. Sample: naive CD4+ T cells sorted from blood. Noted subset: CD45RA+ positively selected. This chain's CDR3 is CSAGGGTAYNEQFF. Written as DNA, the CDR3 is TGCAGCGCCGGGGGAGGGACGGCCTACAATGAGCAGTTCTTC.